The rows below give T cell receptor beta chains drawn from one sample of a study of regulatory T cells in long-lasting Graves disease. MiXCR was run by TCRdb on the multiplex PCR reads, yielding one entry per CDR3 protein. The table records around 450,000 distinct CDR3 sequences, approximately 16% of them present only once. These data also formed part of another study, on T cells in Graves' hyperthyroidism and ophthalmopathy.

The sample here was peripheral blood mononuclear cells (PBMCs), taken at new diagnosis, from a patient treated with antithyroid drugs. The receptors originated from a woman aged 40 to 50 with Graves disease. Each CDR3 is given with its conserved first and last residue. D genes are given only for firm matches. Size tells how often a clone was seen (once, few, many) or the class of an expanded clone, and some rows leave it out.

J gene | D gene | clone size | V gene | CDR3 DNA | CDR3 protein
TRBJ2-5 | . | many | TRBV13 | TGTGCCAGCAGCCACCGGGACATCCAAGAGACCCAGTACTTC | CASSHRDIQETQYF
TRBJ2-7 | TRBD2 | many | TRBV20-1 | TGCAGTGCTAGAGATCTTCTCGGGACTACTACCTACGAGCAGTACTTC | CSARDLLGTTTYEQYF
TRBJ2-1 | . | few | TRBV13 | TGTGCCAGCAGCTGGGTCAGGGGGGGCAATGAGCAGTTCTTC | CASSWVRGGNEQFF
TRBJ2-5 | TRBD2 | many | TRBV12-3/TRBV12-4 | TGTGCCAGCAGTGGGACTAGCGGGAGGTTCCAAGAGACCCAGTACTTC | CASSGTSGRFQETQYF
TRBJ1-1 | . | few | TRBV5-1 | TGCGCCAGCAGCTTCAGGAACATGAACACTGAAGCTTTCTTT | CASSFRNMNTEAFF
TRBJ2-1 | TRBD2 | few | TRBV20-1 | TGCAGTGCTAGAGGGGGGGGGAGAGGCTACAATGAGCAGTTCTTC | CSARGGGRGYNEQFF
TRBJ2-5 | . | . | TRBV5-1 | TGCGCCAGCGGAGCAGGCTGGGCAGGGCAAGAGACCCAGTACTTC | CASGAGWAGQETQYF
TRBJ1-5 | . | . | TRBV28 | TGTGCCAGCACCTGGGGTGAGCCTATTCTTGGCAATCAGCCCCAGCATTTT | CASTWGEPILGNQPQHF
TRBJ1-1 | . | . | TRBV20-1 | TGCAGTGCCGAGACGGGGGGTGAAGCTTTCTTT | CSAETGGEAFF
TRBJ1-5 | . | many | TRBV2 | TGTGCCAGCGGGGTCGGGAGGGGACATCAGCCCCAGCATTTT | CASGVGRGHQPQHF
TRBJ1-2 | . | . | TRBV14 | TGTGCCAGCAGCCCACTCGGACCCTTCTATGGCTACACCTTC | CASSPLGPFYGYTF
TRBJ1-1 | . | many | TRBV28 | TGTGCCAGCAGCCCTCCCGGGGAACACACTGAAGCTTTCTTT | CASSPPGEHTEAFF
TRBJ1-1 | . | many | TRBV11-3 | TGTGCCAGCAGCCTGGATCTTCATAGCACTGAAGCTTTCTTT | CASSLDLHSTEAFF
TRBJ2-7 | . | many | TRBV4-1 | TGCGCCAGCAGCCAAGAACGGGTCTACGAGCAGTACTTC | CASSQERVYEQYF
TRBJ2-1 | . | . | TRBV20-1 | TGCAGTGCTAGGTTGTGGGAGAGGATCGGTAATGAGCAGTTCTTC | CSARLWERIGNEQFF
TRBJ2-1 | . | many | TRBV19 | TGTGCCAGTAAGGGTATAGCATCTGACTCCTACAATGAGCAGTTCTTC | CASKGIASDSYNEQFF
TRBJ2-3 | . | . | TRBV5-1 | TGCGCCAGCAGCTTGGGGCGGAAGGGTGATCTAGCAGATACGCAGTATTTT | CASSLGRKGDLADTQYF
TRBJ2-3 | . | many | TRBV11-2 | TGTGCCAGCAGCTTAGGTACTAGATGGGAAGGGACAGATACGCAGTATTTT | CASSLGTRWEGTDTQYF
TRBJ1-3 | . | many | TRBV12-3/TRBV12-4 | TGTGCCAGCAGAACCGGGTACTCTGGAAACACCATATATTTT | CASRTGYSGNTIYF
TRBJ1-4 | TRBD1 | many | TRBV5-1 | TGCGCCAGCAGCCTTCGGGGACAGGGGGCTTTAGCAAAACTGGTTTTT | CASSLRGQGALAKLVF
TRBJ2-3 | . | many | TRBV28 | TGTGCCAGCAGTTTACCCCAGGGGCGAGGCAGGGATACGCAGTATTTT | CASSLPQGRGRDTQYF
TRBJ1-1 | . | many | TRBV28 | TGTGCCAGCATAGTGAACACTGAAGCTTTCTTT | CASIVNTEAFF
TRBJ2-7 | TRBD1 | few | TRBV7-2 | TGTGCCAGCCGGGCTAGGGACAGGGCGAGCGAGCAGTACTTC | CASRARDRASEQYF
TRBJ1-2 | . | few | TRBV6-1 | TGTGCCAGCAACACCATGGGGGGCTACACCTTC | CASNTMGGYTF
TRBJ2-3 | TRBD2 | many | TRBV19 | TGTGCCAGTAGGCGGCTGGGAGCGGGAGCTGATACGCAGTATTTT | CASRRLGAGADTQYF
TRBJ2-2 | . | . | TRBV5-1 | TGCGCCAGCAGCTTGGGACTAGTGGACACCGGGGAGCTGTTTTTT | CASSLGLVDTGELFF
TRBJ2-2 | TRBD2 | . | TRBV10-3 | TGTGCCATCAGTGAGTCGTCGCGGGGGTTTCAAAACACCGGGGAGCTGTTTTTT | CAISESSRGFQNTGELFF
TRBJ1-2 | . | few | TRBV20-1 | TGCAGTGCTGGTGACTTAGCTAACTATGGCTACACCTTC | CSAGDLANYGYTF
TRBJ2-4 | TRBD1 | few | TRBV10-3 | TGTGCCATCAGTGAGTCGGGGGGGGGACAGGGAGAAAACATTCAGTACTTC | CAISESGGGQGENIQYF
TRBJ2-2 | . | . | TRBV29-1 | TGCAGCGTCCCGGGTAGCGGGGAGCTGTTTTTT | CSVPGSGELFF
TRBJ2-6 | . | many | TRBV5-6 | TGTGCCAGCAGCTTGGGGGGGCTCTCTTGGGGGGCCAACGTCCTGACTTTC | CASSLGGLSWGANVLTF
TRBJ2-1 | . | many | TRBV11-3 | TGTGCCAGCAGCCCAAGGCTATATGAGCAGTTCTTC | CASSPRLYEQFF
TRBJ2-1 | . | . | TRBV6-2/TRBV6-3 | TGTGCCAGCAGACAAAGACGCAATGAGCAGTTCTTC | CASRQRRNEQFF
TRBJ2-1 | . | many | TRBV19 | TGTGCCAGTATGAGAGGGAGAGGCGGCAATGAGCAGTTCTTC | CASMRGRGGNEQFF
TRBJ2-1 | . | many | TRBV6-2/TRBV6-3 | TGTGCCAGCAGTTACCCCCGAGTCGTCGAGGAATCCTACAATGAGCAGTTCTTC | CASSYPRVVEESYNEQFF
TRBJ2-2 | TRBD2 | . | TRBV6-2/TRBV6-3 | TGTGCCAGTGAAAAGCGGGAGAAAACGAACACCGGGGAGCTGTTTTTT | CASEKREKTNTGELFF
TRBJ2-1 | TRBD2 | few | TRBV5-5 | TGTGCCAGCAGACTCGGGACTAGCGATTACAATGAGCAGTTCTTC | CASRLGTSDYNEQFF
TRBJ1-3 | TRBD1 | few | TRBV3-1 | TGTGCCAGCAGCTGGACAGGAAACTCTGGAAACACCATATATTTT | CASSWTGNSGNTIYF
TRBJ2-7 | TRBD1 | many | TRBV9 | TGTGCCAGCAGCGTAGCCGGGACAGGGTATAACGAGCAGTACTTC | CASSVAGTGYNEQYF
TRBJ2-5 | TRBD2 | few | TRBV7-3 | TGTGCCAGCAGCTTAACTGCGGGAGGGTTCCAAGAGACCCAGTACTTC | CASSLTAGGFQETQYF
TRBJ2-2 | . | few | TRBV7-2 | TGTGCCAGCAGCCTTAGCGGTAGGGAGGTCGGGGAGCTGTTTTTT | CASSLSGREVGELFF
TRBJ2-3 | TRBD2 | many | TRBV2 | TGTGCCAGCAGTGATAGCGGGAGACGCACAGATACGCAGTATTTT | CASSDSGRRTDTQYF
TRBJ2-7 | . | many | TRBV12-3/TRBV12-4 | TGTGCCAGCAGTTTCTTTAGGTGGGAAGCGGTTCCCTACGAGCAGTACTTC | CASSFFRWEAVPYEQYF
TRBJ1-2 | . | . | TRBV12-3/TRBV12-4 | TGTGCCAGCAGTTCGGGTTTAGGCTATGGCTACACCTTC | CASSSGLGYGYTF
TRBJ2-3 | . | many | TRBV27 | TGTGCCAGCAGTTTTGGTAGCGTCCCTAGCACAGATACGCAGTATTTT | CASSFGSVPSTDTQYF
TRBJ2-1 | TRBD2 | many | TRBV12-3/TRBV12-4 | TGTGCCAGCAGTTTTAGTGAGGCGGGAGGCAATGAGCAGTTCTTC | CASSFSEAGGNEQFF
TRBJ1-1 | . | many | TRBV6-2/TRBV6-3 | TGTGCCAGCAGTTACGGGGATACAGTCCGAGAAGCTTTCTTT | CASSYGDTVREAFF
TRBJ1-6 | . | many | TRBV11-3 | TGTGCCAGCAGCTTAGATCCCTGGGACAATTCACCCCTCCACTTT | CASSLDPWDNSPLHF
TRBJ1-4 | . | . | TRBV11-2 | TGTGCCAGCAGCTGGTTCCAGGATGGTGAAAAACTGTTTTTT | CASSWFQDGEKLFF
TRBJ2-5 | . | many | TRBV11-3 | TGTGCCAGCAGCATACAGGGAAGACAAGAGACCCAGTACTTC | CASSIQGRQETQYF
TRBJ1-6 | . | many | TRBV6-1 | TGTGCCAGCAGGGTCGGGGCCACCAATAATTCACCCCTCCACTTT | CASRVGATNNSPLHF
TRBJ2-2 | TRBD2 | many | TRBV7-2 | TGTGCCAGCAGCTCCCCCGGGACTAGCGGACTCTCCGGGGAGCTGTTTTTT | CASSSPGTSGLSGELFF
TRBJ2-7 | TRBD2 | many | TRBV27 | TGTGCCAGCAGTCGCTCTAGCGGGAGTGTCTACGAGCAGTACTTC | CASSRSSGSVYEQYF
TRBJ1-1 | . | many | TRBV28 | TGTGCCAGCCAACAGATGAACACTGAAGCTTTCTTT | CASQQMNTEAFF